This entry is about one T cell receptor (beta chain). Its target is unknown. The sample belongs to a study of response to subunit inactivated influenza vaccine. Findings and limits, study-wide: The study's authors posited that every seasonal influenza vaccination enlists few new T cells.

The V and J ends lost 0 bases and 0 bases respectively, with 8 bases between them. Germline V gene lookup returns CDR1 SGDLS and CDR2 YYNGEE. The CDR3 sequence is 15 residues long. A single record per CDR3 protein comes from TCRdb applying MiXCR to the RT-PCR reads. The data contain about 540,000 distinct CDR3 sequences, around 25% of them seen just once; the ten biggest clones take up about 3%. The data were also submitted as part of a second study, on T cells expressing NK-cell markers. That work adds: UMI-tagged 5'RACE template switching yielded the TCR beta cDNA. What remained unclear was the HCMV specificity of expanded NKG2C+ T cell clones.

The starting material was CD4+ T cells sorted from PBMCs, obtained about 13 days after vaccination. The chain links TRBV9 to TRBJ2-3; D uncertain. The TCR was taken from a man aged 50-59 years who received an inactivated influenza vaccine. The chain's CDR3 is CASSVEPASTDTQYF. CDR3 DNA: TGTGCCAGCAGCGTAGAACCAGCTAGCACAGATACGCAGTATTTT.